The present TCR beta chain was sequenced within a study of Graves' ophthalmopathy and Graves' hyperthyroidism. Study at large: A follow-up of 18 months without ophthalmopathy meant that hyperthyroidism was stable. Study results and caveats: In blood appeared most of the expanded thyroid clonotypes whose frequency exceeded 0.001.

Hyperthyroidism patients, all newly diagnosed, had under 2 months' duration and ages of 18 to 65. V gave up 2 bases and J gave up 2 bases, with 12 bases separating them. The CDR3 is 15 amino acids. Germline lookup yields CDR1 MGHDK and CDR2 SYGVNS. RNA served as the template for amplifying TCR beta CDR3 regions. First-round RT-PCR with HTBI primers preceded a second-round multiplex PCR. TCRdb passed the multiplex PCR reads through MiXCR, listing each CDR3 protein once. In the table there are 500,000 to 600,000 distinct CDR3 sequences, about 35% of which are singletons. As for this clonotype: The antigen remains undetermined.

The chain is built from TRBV25-1 and TRBJ2-5, with D tentatively TRBD1 (6 bases). This TCR derives from an adult man with Graves' hyperthyroidism. The specimen sequenced was peripheral blood or thyroid tissue (not recorded which). CDR3 region: CASSELTGMQETQYF. CDR3 bases: TGTGCCAGCAGTGAACTAACAGGGATGCAAGAGACCCAGTACTTC. The full variable domain, its missing parts supplied by reference TRBV25-1 and TRBJ2-5, is EADIYQTPRYLVIGTGKKITLECSQTMGHDKMYWYQQDPGMELHLIHYSYGVNSTEKGDLSSESTVSRIRTEHFPLTLESARPSHTSQYLCASSELTGMQETQYFGPGTRLLVL.